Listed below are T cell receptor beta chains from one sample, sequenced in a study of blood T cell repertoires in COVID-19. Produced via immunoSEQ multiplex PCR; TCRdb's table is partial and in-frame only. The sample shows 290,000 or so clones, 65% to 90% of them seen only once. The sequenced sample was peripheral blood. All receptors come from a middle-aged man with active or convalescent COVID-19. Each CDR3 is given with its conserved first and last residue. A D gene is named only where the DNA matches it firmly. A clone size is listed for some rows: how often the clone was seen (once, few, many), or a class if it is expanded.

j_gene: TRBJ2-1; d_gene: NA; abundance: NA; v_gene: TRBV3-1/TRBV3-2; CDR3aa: CASSPRSRGNEQFF; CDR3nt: TGTGCCAGCAGCCCCAGGAGTCGGGGTAATGAGCAGTTCTTC
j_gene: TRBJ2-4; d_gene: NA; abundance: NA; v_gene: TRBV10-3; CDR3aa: CAISDARGRINIQYF; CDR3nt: TGTGCCATCAGTGACGCCCGGGGTCGTATCAACATTCAGTACTTC
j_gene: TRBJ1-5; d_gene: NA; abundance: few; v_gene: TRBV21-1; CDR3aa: CASSKTGTGFNQPQHF; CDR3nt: TGTGCCAGCAGCAAGACGGGGACAGGGTTCAATCAGCCCCAGCATTTT
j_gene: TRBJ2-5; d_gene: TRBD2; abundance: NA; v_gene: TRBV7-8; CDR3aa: CASRRTSIQETQYF; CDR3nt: TGTGCCAGCAGGAGGACTAGTATACAAGAGACCCAGTACTTC
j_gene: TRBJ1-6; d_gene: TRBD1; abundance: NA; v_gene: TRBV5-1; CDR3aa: CASSFDRELHF; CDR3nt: TGCGCCAGCAGCTTCGACAGGGAACTCCACTTT
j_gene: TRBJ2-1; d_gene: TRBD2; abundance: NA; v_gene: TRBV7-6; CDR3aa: CAISSPSGGDEQFF; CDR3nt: TGTGCCATATCGTCCCCCTCGGGAGGGGATGAGCAGTTCTTC
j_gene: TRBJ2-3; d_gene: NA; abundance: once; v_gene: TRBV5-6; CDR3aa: CASSLIGGDTQYF; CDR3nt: TGTGCCAGCAGCTTGATCGGAGGGGATACGCAGTATTTT
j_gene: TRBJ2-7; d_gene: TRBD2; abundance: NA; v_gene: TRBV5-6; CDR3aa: CASSSLRGDYEQYF; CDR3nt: TGTGCCAGCAGCTCCTTGCGGGGGGACTACGAGCAGTACTTC
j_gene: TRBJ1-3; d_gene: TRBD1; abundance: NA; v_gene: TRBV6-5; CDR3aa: CAGSGGIAGNTIYF; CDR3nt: TGTGCCGGCTCAGGGGGCATCGCTGGAAACACCATATATTTT
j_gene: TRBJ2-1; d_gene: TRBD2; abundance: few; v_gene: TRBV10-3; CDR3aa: CAISGTSGRDNEQFF; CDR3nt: TGTGCCATCAGTGGGACTAGCGGGAGGGACAATGAGCAGTTCTTC
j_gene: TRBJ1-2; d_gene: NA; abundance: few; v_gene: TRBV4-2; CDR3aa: CASSQGTGGRNYGYTF; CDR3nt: TGTGCCAGCAGCCAAGGCACGGGGGGGCGTAACTATGGCTACACCTTC
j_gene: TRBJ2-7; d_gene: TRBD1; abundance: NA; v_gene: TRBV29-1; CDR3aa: CSVRTGRTYEQYF; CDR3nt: TGCAGCGTGAGGACAGGTAGGACCTACGAGCAGTACTTC
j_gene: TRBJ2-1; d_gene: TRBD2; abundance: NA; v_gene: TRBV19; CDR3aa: CASGWLAGANEQFF; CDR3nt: TGTGCCAGTGGTTGGCTAGCGGGAGCCAATGAGCAGTTCTTC
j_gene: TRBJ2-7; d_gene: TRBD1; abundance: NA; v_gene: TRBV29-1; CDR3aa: CSVEEGQGAEQYF; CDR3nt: TGCAGCGTTGAAGAAGGACAGGGGGCTGAGCAGTACTTC
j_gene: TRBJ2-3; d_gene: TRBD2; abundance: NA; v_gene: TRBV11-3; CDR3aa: CASSQKVGAGVFDTQYF; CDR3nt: TGTGCCAGCAGCCAAAAAGTGGGAGCGGGAGTTTTTGATACGCAGTATTTT
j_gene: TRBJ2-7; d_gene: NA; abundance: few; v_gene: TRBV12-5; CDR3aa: CASASAYEQYF; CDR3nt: TGTGCTAGTGCTTCAGCCTACGAGCAGTACTTC
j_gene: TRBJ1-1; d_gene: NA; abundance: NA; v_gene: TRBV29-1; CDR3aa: CSVRGTEAFF; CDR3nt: TGCAGCGTCCGGGGGACTGAAGCTTTCTTT
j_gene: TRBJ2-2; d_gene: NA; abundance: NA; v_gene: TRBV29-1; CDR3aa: CSGTAQNTGELFF; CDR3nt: TGCAGCGGGACAGCCCAGAACACCGGGGAGCTGTTTTTT
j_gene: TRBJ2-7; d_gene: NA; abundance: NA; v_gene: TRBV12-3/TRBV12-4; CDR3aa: CASSLSPTYEQYF; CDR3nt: TGTGCCAGCAGTTTATCCCCAACCTACGAGCAGTACTTC
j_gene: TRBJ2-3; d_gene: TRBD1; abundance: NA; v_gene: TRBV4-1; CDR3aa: CASSQQGAPTDTQYF; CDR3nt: TGCGCCAGCAGCCAACAGGGGGCCCCCACAGATACGCAGTATTTT
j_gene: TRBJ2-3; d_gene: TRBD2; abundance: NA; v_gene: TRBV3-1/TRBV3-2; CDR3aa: CASSPGPGGSTDTQYF; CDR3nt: TGTGCCAGCAGCCCGGGGCCGGGAGGTTCCACAGATACGCAGTATTTT
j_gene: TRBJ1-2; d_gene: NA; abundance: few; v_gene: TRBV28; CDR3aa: CASGGRGYTF; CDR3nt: TGTGCCAGCGGAGGGAGGGGCTACACCTTC
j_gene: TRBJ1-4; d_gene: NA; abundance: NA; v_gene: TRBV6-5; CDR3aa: CASGSVEASNEKLFF; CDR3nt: TGTGCCAGCGGTTCAGTCGAGGCCTCAAATGAAAAACTGTTTTTT